Each of the 20 T cell receptor beta chains below was sequenced from the same sample in a study of early T cells in non-severe SARS-CoV-2 infection. TCRdb ran MiXCR on the 5' RACE reads and lists one entry per CDR3 protein. Altogether about 21,000 distinct CDR3 sequences are present, about 4.5% being singletons, with the ten largest covering over 4.5%. Sequenced sample: whole blood. The receptors stem from an adult who was a healthcare worker with PCR-confirmed SARS-CoV-2 infection or an uninfected control (not recorded which).

Ten or more counts support this clonotype. J is TRBJ1-3 and V is TRBV18; the D gene is possibly TRBD1 (5 bases). Germline V gene data show CDR1 as KGHSH and CDR2 as LQKENI. The CDR3 has 17 amino acids. With 0 bases removed from V and 0 bases from J, the gap between germline ends came to 12 bases. In DNA, the CDR3 is TGTGCCAGCTCACCACCTCAGGGACGATCCTCTGGAAACACCATATATTTT. Encoded protein: CASSPPQGRSSGNTIYF.

This clonotype has a count of ten or more. This chain joins TRBV5-1 and TRBJ2-1; 7 nucleotides line up with TRBD2. CDR1 and CDR2 (germline): SGHRS, YFSETQ. The length of the CDR3 is 15 residues. V was clipped by 0 bases and J by 8 bases; unmatched bases: 8. CDR3 in DNA: TGCGCCAGCAGCTTGGAAGGGACTAAGGGAGATGAGCAGTTCTTC. The encoded protein is CASSLEGTKGDEQFF.

This clonotype was recorded many times. The chain joins TRBV28 to TRBJ2-5; D not resolved. V lost 9 bases to trimming and J lost 0 bases, with 17 bases between them. The CDR3 length is 15 residues. The germline CDR1 and CDR2 sequences are MDHEN and SYDVKM. CDR3 protein: CASSAGMGYQETQYF. The CDR3 region has the DNA TGTGCCAGTTCCGCCGGAATGGGTTACCAAGAGACCCAGTACTTC. The complete variable domain, with remaining parts taken from reference TRBV28 and TRBJ2-5, reads DVKVTQSSRYLVKRTGEKVFLECVQDMDHENMFWYRQDPGLGLRLIYFSYDVKMKEKGDIPEGYSVSREKKERFSLILESASTNQTSMYLCASSAGMGYQETQYFGPGTRLLVL.

There are many counts of this clonotype. The genes are TRBV7-9 and TRBJ2-7; D tentatively reads TRBD1 or TRBD2 (5 bases each). The CDR3 is 14 amino acids. CDR1 is SEHNR, CDR2 FQNEAQ, per germline (reference sequence). The V and J ends lost 1 base and 2 bases respectively, with 9 bases between them. The CDR3 loop reads CASSLGRDPYEQYF. As DNA, the CDR3 is TGTGCCAGCAGCTTAGGCAGGGACCCCTACGAGCAGTACTTC.

This clonotype was detected ten times or more. The chain has TRBV11-2 and TRBJ2-7; the D gene is possibly TRBD2 (5 bases). The germline V gene has CDR1 SGHAT and CDR2 FQNNGV. The CDR3 sequence is 14 residues long. The germline V and J ends were trimmed by 2 bases and 4 bases, with 12 bases remaining between them. The CDR3 bases are TGTGCCAGCAGCTTATTGCTGACGGGGTACGAGCAGTACTTC. Residues: CASSLLLTGYEQYF.

This clonotype was detected many times. The V and J genes are TRBV18 and TRBJ2-7; 8 nucleotides agree with TRBD1. There are 16 residues in the CDR3. After removal of 5 bases from V and 2 bases from J, the junction contained 11 bases not matched to a gene. CDR1 KGHSH and CDR2 LQKENI come from the germline V gene. The CDR3 DNA sequence: TGTGCCAGCTCAGTCGACCGGGACAGGAGCCCCTACGAGCAGTACTTC. The encoded protein is CASSVDRDRSPYEQYF.

This clonotype was found many times. The rearrangement links TRBV28 to TRBJ2-2; D is unclear. From germline, CDR1 is MDHEN and CDR2 SYDVKM. Trimming removed 7 bases from V and 5 bases from J, with 11 bases in between. The CDR3 loop spans 13 amino acids. The chain's CDR3 is CASKDRQTGELFF. CDR3 DNA: TGTGCCAGCAAGGACCGGCAAACCGGGGAGCTGTTTTTT.

In this sample, this clonotype turned up many times. The genes are TRBV3-1 and TRBJ2-7; D remains unclear. V dropped 2 bases and J dropped 4 bases, with 15 bases sitting between them. CDR1 is LGHDT and CDR2 is YNNKEL in the germline V gene (reference sequence). The CDR3 has 15 amino acids. CDR3 nucleotide sequence: TGTGCCAGCAGCCAACAACGGACCCCCAATTACGAGCAGTACTTC. Its protein product is CASSQQRTPNYEQYF.

This clonotype has a handful of counts. The chain links TRBV28 to TRBJ1-5, with a weak D call TRBD1 (5 bases). Between the trimmed V and J ends, which lost 3 bases and 3 bases, there was a span of 15 bases. The germline CDR1 and CDR2 sequences are MDHEN and SYDVKM. CDR3 size: 16 residues. CDR3 residues: CASSFQAGWDNQPQHF. The DNA for the CDR3 is TGTGCCAGCAGTTTCCAGGCAGGGTGGGACAATCAGCCCCAGCATTTT.

This clonotype was seen only a few times. The chain couples TRBV7-2 to TRBJ2-1; possibly TRBD1 for D (5 bases). CDR3 length: 16 residues. V was pared by 1 base and J by 5 bases, with 15 bases between. CDR1 and CDR2 from the germline V gene are SGHTA and FQGNSA. CDR3 DNA: TGTGCCAGCAGCTTAGAGGGCTCAGGGTTAAACAATGAGCAGTTCTTC. This codes for CASSLEGSGLNNEQFF.

This clonotype turned up a few times. The rearrangement links TRBV5-1 to TRBJ2-1; 8 nucleotides line up with TRBD1. Germline CDR1 reads SGHRS; CDR2 reads YFSETQ. Losses at the gene ends were 8 bases for V and 7 bases for J; bases not matched to a gene: 14. The CDR3 is 15 residues long. The CDR3: CASYSGTGYGNEQFF. The CDR3 bases are TGCGCCAGTTATTCCGGGACAGGTTATGGAAATGAGCAGTTCTTC.

This clonotype was picked up many times. The chain couples TRBV6-4 to TRBJ2-1; 13 positions agree with TRBD2. J gave up 0 bases and V 4 bases, and 9 bases lay outside the gene matches. CDR1 and CDR2 (germline): MRHNA, SNTAGT. The CDR3 consists of 19 residues. CDR3 in DNA: TGTGCCAGCAGTGTACCCGGGACTAGCGGGGATAGCTCCTACAATGAGCAGTTCTTC. This encodes CASSVPGTSGDSSYNEQFF.

This clonotype was seen a few times. The rearrangement links TRBV7-3 to TRBJ2-2; D unresolved. V shed 1 base and J shed 3 bases, with 12 bases lying between them. The germline CDR1 and CDR2 sequences are SGHTA and FQGTGA. The CDR3 is 16 residues long. CDR3 nucleotide sequence: TGTGCCAGCAGCTTAATTGGTTTTATGGACACCGGGGAGCTGTTTTTT. The encoded protein is CASSLIGFMDTGELFF. Full variable domain (missing parts from reference TRBV7-3 and TRBJ2-2): GAGVSQTPSNKVTEKGKYVELRCDPISGHTALYWYRQSLGQGPEFLIYFQGTGAADDSGLPNDRFFAVRPEGSVSTLKIQRTERGDSAVYLCASSLIGFMDTGELFFGEGSRLTVL.

In this sample, this clonotype turned up a few times. A junction boundary mismatches the germline segment, possibly from a read error. The chain has TRBV10-1 and TRBJ1-2, with 8 nucleotides matching TRBD1. CDR1 WNHNN and CDR2 SYGVQD come from the germline V gene (reference sequence). CDR3 size: 12 residues. The CDR3 reads CASSEGQGAFYF. The CDR3 DNA follows: TGCGCCAGCAGTGAAGGGCAGGGGGCCTTTTACTTC.

This chain links TRBV4-1 with TRBJ2-3; D is possibly TRBD2 (6 bases). V was trimmed by 0 bases and J by 4 bases, leaving 11 bases between them. Germline CDR1 reads MGHRA; CDR2 reads YSYEKL. The CDR3 spans 15 residues. The CDR3 nucleotides are TGCGCCAGCAGCCAAGATAGGGGACTTTCAGATACGCAGTATTTT. Protein product: CASSQDRGLSDTQYF.

Ten or more counts support this clonotype. This rearrangement joins TRBV20-1 to TRBJ2-5; 10 positions agree with TRBD2. Germline CDR1 is DFQATT and CDR2 is SNEGSKA (reference sequence). V gave up 6 bases and J gave up 3 bases; unmatched junction bases: 4. This CDR3 comprises 13 residues. For the CDR3, the DNA is TGCAGTGCCGCGCTAGCGGGGGAAGAGACCCAGTACTTC. This sequence encodes CSAALAGEETQYF.

This clonotype was counted ten times or more. This sequence joins TRBV9 and TRBJ2-5, with D tentatively TRBD2 (7 bases). This CDR3 contains 16 residues. V was trimmed by 2 bases and J by 2 bases, leaving 16 bases between them. In germline, CDR1 is SGDLS, CDR2 YYNGEE. CDR3 sequence: CASSVSTGGQQETQYF. The CDR3 DNA follows: TGTGCCAGCAGCGTTTCCACCGGGGGGCAACAAGAGACCCAGTACTTC.

In the case of this clonotype: A much larger clone sits a single nucleotide away, making a read error possible. V gene TRBV6-5 combines with J gene TRBJ1-6, with D possibly matching TRBD1 (5 bases). The V end lost 6 bases, the J end lost 11 bases, and 17 bases lay between the germline ends. CDR3 length equals 14 residues. Per the germline V gene, CDR1 is MNHEY and CDR2 is SVGAGI. DNA of the CDR3: TGTGCCAGCAGGCACCGGGACGGTGATCCACCCCTCCACTTT. This sequence encodes CASRHRDGDPPLHF.

The chain uses TRBV11-2 and TRBJ2-2; TRBD1 aligns across 10 bases. The length of the CDR3 is 15 residues. Germline V CDR1 and CDR2: SGHAT, FQNNGV. Trimming took 5 bases from V and 7 from J; bases not matched to a gene: 7. In DNA, the CDR3 is TGTGCCAGCAGCCGGGATCGGACAGGGGGCGGGGAGCTGTTTTTT. It translates to CASSRDRTGGGELFF.

The chain recombines TRBV27 with TRBJ2-3; D might be TRBD1 (6 bases). This CDR3 has 14 amino acids. V dropped 7 bases and J dropped 6 bases, with 17 bases sitting between them. Per germline, CDR1 MNHEY and CDR2 SMNVEV (reference sequence). The CDR3 loop is CASNRVPPGDTQYF. DNA of the CDR3: TGTGCCAGCAACAGGGTACCTCCTGGGGATACGCAGTATTTT.